This T cell receptor beta chain was observed in a study of monozygotic twins with inflammatory bowel disease. Whole-study findings and limits: No repertoire similarity difference was seen between concordant and discordant twins; power was possibly limited.

CDR3 length: 15 amino acids. Germline loops: CDR1 SGHKS, CDR2 YYEKEE (reference sequence). As for this clonotype: The antigen remains unidentified.

Total RNA, at 3,500 to 4,000 ng, went into every TCR library. Each UMI harboured a 6-nucleotide sample barcode and was appended via template switching. TCRalpha and TCRbeta cDNA was put through two nested PCRs of roughly 17 and 9 cycles. TCRdb re-called the 5' RACE reads and gives one entry per CDR3 protein, without DNA. This sample's table has over 350,000 distinct CDR3 sequences. This chain connects TRBV5-5 to TRBJ2-5. Material: blood. The TCR was taken from a human donor with ulcerative colitis or Crohn's disease, or a healthy co-twin of an affected twin (not recorded which). The chain's CDR3 is CASSLFTTLQETQYF.